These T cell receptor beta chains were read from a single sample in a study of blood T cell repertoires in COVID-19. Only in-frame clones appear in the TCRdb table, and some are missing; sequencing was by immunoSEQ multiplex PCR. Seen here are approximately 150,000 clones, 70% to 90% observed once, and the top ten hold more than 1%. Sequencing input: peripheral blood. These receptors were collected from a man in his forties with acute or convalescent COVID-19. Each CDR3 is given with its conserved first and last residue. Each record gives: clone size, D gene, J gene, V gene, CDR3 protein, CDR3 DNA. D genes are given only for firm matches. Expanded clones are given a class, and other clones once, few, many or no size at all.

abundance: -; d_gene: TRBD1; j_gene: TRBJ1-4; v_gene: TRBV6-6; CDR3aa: CAASVGTGKGKLFF; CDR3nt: TGTGCCGCATCCGTCGGGACAGGGAAAGGAAAACTGTTTTTT
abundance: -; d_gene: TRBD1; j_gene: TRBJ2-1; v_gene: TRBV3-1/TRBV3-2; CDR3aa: CASSQAGQINNEQFF; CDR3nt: TGTGCCAGCAGCCAAGCGGGACAGATTAACAATGAGCAGTTCTTC
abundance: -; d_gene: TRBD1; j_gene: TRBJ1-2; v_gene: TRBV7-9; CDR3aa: CASSLWDSNYGYTF; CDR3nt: TGTGCCAGCAGCTTATGGGACAGCAACTATGGCTACACCTTC
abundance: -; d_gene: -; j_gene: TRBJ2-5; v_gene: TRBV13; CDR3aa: CASSLKGQGGETQYF; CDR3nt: TGTGCCAGCAGCTTAAAAGGACAGGGAGGGGAGACCCAGTACTTC
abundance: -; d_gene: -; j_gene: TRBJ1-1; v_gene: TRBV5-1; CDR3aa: CASSLVGSVGVTEAFF; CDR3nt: TGCGCCAGCAGCTTGGTGGGGTCCGTAGGGGTCACTGAAGCTTTCTTT
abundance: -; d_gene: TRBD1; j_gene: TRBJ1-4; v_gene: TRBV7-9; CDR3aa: CASSRTGAGEKLFF; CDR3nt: TGTGCCAGCAGCCGGACAGGGGCGGGAGAAAAACTGTTTTTT
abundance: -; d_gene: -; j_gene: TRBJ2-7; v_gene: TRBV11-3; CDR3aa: CASSLARGHEQYF; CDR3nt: TGTGCCAGCAGCTTAGCCAGGGGTCACGAGCAGTACTTC
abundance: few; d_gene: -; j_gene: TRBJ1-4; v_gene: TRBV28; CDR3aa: CASSAQWGNEKLFF; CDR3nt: TGTGCCAGCAGTGCACAGTGGGGCAATGAAAAACTGTTTTTT
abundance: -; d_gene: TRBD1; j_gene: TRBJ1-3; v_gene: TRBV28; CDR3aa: CASSAGTGEVGTIYF; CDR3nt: TGTGCCAGCAGTGCAGGGACAGGGGAGGTCGGCACCATATATTTT
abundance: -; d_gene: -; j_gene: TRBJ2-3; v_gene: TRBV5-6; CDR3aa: CASSSPLAVGADTQYF; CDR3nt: TGTGCCAGCAGCTCCCCACTAGCTGTGGGGGCAGATACGCAGTATTTT
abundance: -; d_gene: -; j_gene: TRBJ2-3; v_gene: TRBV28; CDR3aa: CASSKLTDTQYF; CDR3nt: TGTGCCAGCAGTAAGCTCACAGATACGCAGTATTTT
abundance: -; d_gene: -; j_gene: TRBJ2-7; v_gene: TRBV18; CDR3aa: CASSPPSTGVDEQYF; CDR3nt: TGTGCCAGCTCACCCCCGTCCACGGGGGTTGACGAGCAGTACTTC